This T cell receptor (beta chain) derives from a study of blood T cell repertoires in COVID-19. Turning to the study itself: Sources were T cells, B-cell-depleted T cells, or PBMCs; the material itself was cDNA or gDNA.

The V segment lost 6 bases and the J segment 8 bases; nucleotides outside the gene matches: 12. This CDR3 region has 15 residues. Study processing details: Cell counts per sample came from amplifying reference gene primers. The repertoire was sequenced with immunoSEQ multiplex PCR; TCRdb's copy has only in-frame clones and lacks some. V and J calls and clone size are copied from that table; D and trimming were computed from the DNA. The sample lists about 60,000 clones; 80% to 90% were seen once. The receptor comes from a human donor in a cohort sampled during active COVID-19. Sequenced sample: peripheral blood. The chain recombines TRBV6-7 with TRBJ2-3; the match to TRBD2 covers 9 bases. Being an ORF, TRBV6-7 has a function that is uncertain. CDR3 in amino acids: CASRRLADTSGTQYF. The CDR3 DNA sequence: TGTGCCAGCAGGCGACTAGCGGATACCTCAGGTACGCAGTATTTT.